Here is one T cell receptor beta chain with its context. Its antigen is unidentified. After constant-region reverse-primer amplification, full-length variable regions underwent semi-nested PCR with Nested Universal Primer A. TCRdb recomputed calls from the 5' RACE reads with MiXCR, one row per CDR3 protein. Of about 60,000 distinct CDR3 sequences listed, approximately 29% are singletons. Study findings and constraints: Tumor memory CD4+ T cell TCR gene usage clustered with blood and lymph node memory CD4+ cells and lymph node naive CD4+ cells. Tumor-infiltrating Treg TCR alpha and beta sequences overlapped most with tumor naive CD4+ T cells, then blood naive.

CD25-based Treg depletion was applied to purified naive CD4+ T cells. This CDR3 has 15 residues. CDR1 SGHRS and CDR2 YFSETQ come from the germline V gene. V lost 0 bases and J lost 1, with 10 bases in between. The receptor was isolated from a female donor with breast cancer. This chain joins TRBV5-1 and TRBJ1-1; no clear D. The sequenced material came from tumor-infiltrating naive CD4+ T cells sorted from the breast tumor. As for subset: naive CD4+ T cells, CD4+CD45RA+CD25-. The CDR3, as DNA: TGCGCCAGCAGCTTGGTCGGGTCAGGGAACACTGAAGCTTTCTTT. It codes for CASSLVGSGNTEAFF.